This TCR beta chain is drawn from a study of blood T cell repertoires in COVID-19. CDR1 and CDR2 from the germline V gene are SGHTA and FQGTGA. After removal of 5 bases from V and 3 bases from J, the junction contained 3 bases not matched to a gene. The CDR3 loop spans 13 amino acids. Original methodology: Estimation of nucleated cell counts was performed using reference gene primer amplification. Clones were read by immunoSEQ multiplex PCR, and TCRdb kept only the in-frame ones, dropping some. V and J calls and clone size are copied from that table; D and trimming were computed from the DNA. This repertoire shows approximately 300,000 clones, around 90% found once; its top ten account for under 8%.

This TCR was recovered from a man aged 18 to 35 who had recovered from COVID-19. The chain employs TRBV7-3 and TRBJ1-1; TRBD1 aligns across 7 bases. Sequencing was performed on peripheral blood. This CDR3 reads CASSTQGDTEAFF. CDR3 nucleotide sequence: TGTGCCAGCAGCACTCAGGGGGACACTGAAGCTTTCTTT.